This TCR beta chain derives from a study of OX40 agonist ivuxolimab in advanced cancers. Study-level background: People in dose escalation had one of these cancers: hepatocellular carcinoma, melanoma, renal cell or head and neck cancer. The dose-escalation cohort was approximately 81% male, with a mean age of 60 years, ranging about 23 to 90.

This clone was detected only once. The table came from immunoSEQ multiplex PCR; TCRdb's copy has only in-frame clones and leaves some out. The repertoire consists of about 55,000 clones, with approximately 80% occurring once and the leading ten covering 6.3%. Sequenced material: CD4+ or CD8+ T cells sorted from blood, taken in a trial of the OX40 agonist ivuxolimab. The TCR sequence derives from an adult with an advanced solid tumor such as melanoma, head and neck, liver or kidney cancer.

The CDR3 DNA is TGTGCCAGTTCGGACCGGGACGGTCCTGAAAAACTGTTTTTT. This sequence encodes CASSDRDGPEKLFF. V is TRBV19 and J is TRBJ1-4; TRBD1 might be the D (5 bases). This CDR3 comprises 14 residues. Trimming stripped 8 bases from V and 7 bases from J, with 17 bases between. CDR1 and CDR2 (germline): LNHDA, SQIVND (reference sequence).